Listed below are T cell receptor beta chains from one sample, sequenced in a study of CD8+CD57+ T cells in acquired aplastic anemia. TCRdb used MiXCR to reprocess the reads, holding one entry per CDR3 protein. The table has about 160,000 distinct CDR3 sequences, less than 50% seen once. The sample comprised sorted CD4+, CD8+, or CD8+CD57+ T cells (not recorded which) from PBMCs. These receptors all come from a human donor with aplastic anemia. CDR3s include the opening cysteine and the closing phenylalanine or tryptophan. D genes are given only for firm matches. Size values are once, few and many counts, or a class for expanded clones, and some rows have none.

D: -; V: TRBV5-8; size: many; J: TRBJ2-3; CDR3: CASSYYNTDTQYF; DNA: TGTGCCAGCAGCTACTATAATACAGATACGCAGTATTTT
D: -; V: TRBV10-3; size: -; J: TRBJ1-2; CDR3: CAISGGDYGYTF; DNA: TGTGCCATCAGCGGGGGAGACTATGGCTACACCTTC
D: TRBD2; V: TRBV19; size: -; J: TRBJ2-5; CDR3: CASRTSGEETQYF; DNA: TGTGCCAGTCGGACTAGCGGGGAAGAGACCCAGTACTTC
D: -; V: TRBV7-2; size: many; J: TRBJ2-5; CDR3: CASSLASQETQYF; DNA: TGTGCCAGCAGCTTAGCCAGTCAAGAGACCCAGTACTTC
D: TRBD1; V: TRBV6-5; size: many; J: TRBJ2-3; CDR3: CASRLLTGVDTQYF; DNA: TGTGCCAGCAGATTACTTACAGGGGTAGATACGCAGTATTTT
D: -; V: TRBV5-1; size: -; J: TRBJ2-5; CDR3: CASSFFGGEETQYF; DNA: TGCGCCAGCAGCTTCTTCGGAGGGGAAGAGACCCAGTACTTC
D: TRBD1; V: TRBV5-1; size: -; J: TRBJ1-2; CDR3: CASSPVGTGAGYTF; DNA: TGCGCCAGCAGCCCCGTGGGGACAGGGGCTGGCTACACCTTC
D: TRBD1; V: TRBV29-1; size: many; J: TRBJ2-7; CDR3: CSVLTGAAYEQYF; DNA: TGCAGCGTCCTAACAGGGGCCGCCTACGAGCAGTACTTC
D: -; V: TRBV29-1; size: -; J: TRBJ1-1; CDR3: CSEQTTAPEAFF; DNA: TGCAGCGAACAGACGACAGCCCCCGAAGCTTTCTTT
D: TRBD1; V: TRBV14; size: -; J: TRBJ1-2; CDR3: CASSQARQGDGYTF; DNA: TGTGCCAGCAGCCAAGCCAGACAGGGTGATGGCTACACCTTC
D: TRBD2; V: TRBV7-8; size: -; J: TRBJ2-3; CDR3: CASSLGLDPDTQYF; DNA: TGTGCCAGCAGCCTCGGACTAGACCCAGATACGCAGTATTTT
D: -; V: TRBV6-1; size: many; J: TRBJ2-5; CDR3: CASSDSITIGTQYF; DNA: TGTGCCAGCAGTGATTCGATCACGATAGGGACCCAGTACTTC
D: -; V: TRBV20-1; size: many; J: TRBJ2-1; CDR3: CSARNRETDFNEQFF; DNA: TGCAGTGCTAGAAATAGGGAGACAGACTTCAATGAGCAGTTCTTC
D: TRBD2; V: TRBV10-3; size: many; J: TRBJ2-7; CDR3: CATGLAGDRWGYEQYF; DNA: TGTGCCACGGGACTAGCGGGAGATAGGTGGGGGTACGAGCAGTACTTC
D: TRBD1; V: TRBV19; size: few; J: TRBJ1-1; CDR3: CASSVDRVPNTEAFF; DNA: TGTGCCAGTAGTGTGGACAGGGTACCGAACACTGAAGCTTTCTTT
D: -; V: TRBV7-3; size: -; J: TRBJ1-1; CDR3: CASSLERDTEAFF; DNA: TGTGCCAGCAGCTTAGAGAGGGATACTGAAGCTTTCTTT
D: -; V: TRBV27; size: once; J: TRBJ2-7; CDR3: CASSLSSGGIYEQYF; DNA: TGTGCCAGCAGTTTATCGTCCGGAGGCATCTACGAGCAGTACTTC
D: -; V: TRBV2; size: -; J: TRBJ2-7; CDR3: CSSKRAGNTYEQYF; DNA: TGTTCCTCTAAACGGGCAGGGAATACCTACGAGCAGTACTTC